This T cell receptor beta chain stems from a study of CD8+CD57+ T cells in acquired aplastic anemia (dated by TCRdb to 2016 to 2018). A note on the overall study: On average, sorted CD4+ and CD8+ cells yielded around 3.4 ug of extracted DNA, with a range of roughly 0.18 to 30 ug. A CD8+CD57+ expansion meant a frequency higher than the mean frequency seen in healthy subjects.

The paper's findings and limits, for the study overall: Approximately 31 CD8+ CDR3 sequences were found in both patients and controls but appeared to be highly expressed in patients and within the immunodominant clones of the patients. No significant difference in CD8+ Simpson's diversity was found between patients and healthy controls (P=0.060).

With respect to this clonotype: There is no known antigen for this receptor. Base qualities are not recorded, but no much larger clone differs from it by a single base.

From its cysteine to its phenylalanine, the CDR3 spans 15 amino acids. This entry keeps only the CDR3 DNA: 45 bases, framed from base 1. After removal of 3 bases from V and 3 bases from J, the junction retains 6 bases not matched to a gene. The germline V gene (reference sequence) gives CDR1 as LNHDA and CDR2 as SQIVND. Patients chosen for sequencing had shown expansion of CD8+CD57+ cells by flow cytometry. Severe acquired aplastic anemia was diagnosed in all patients according to International Study of Aplastic Anemia and Agranulocytosis and Camitta criteria. No patient had received any therapy when blood was sampled. In the study, sorted CD4+ and CD8+ blood T cells from patients with severe aplastic anemia and from healthy subjects underwent deep sequencing of TCR repertoires. Patients were enrolled in the USA under clinicaltrials.gov protocols 00001620, 01623167, 00001397, 00071045, 00081523 and 00961064. Ficoll-Paque density gradient centrifugation was used to isolate peripheral blood mononuclear cells. Before DNA was extracted, CD4+ and CD8+ T cells were sorted using either FACS or magnetic beads.

Genomic DNA served as template for TCR beta VDJ combination and CDR3 sequence profiling. TCR repertoire sequencing was run on an Illumina HiSeq 2000. Under the source paper's analysis protocol: TRBV/TRBJ rearrangement plots, CDR3 size and DJ length profiles, and Simpson's diversity index were used to evaluate the repertoires. The most abundant DNA sequence in the deep sequencing data was defined as the immunodominant clone. CDR3 amino acid sequences were screened for sharing across subjects and compared with published repertoires and the VDJdb database. TCRdb itself trimmed the public reads at Q25 with fastp, ran MiXCR and retained productive beta chains. Rows merge per CDR3 protein into single entries with the most common DNA and genes. The V and J calls here are based on TCRdb, not the publication. For this sample there are some 150,000 distinct CDR3 sequences; over 50% appear just once. The top ten clonotypes cover approximately 12% of the sample.

The sequencing input was sorted CD4+, CD8+, or CD8+CD57+ T cells (not recorded which) from PBMCs. The sequence derives from a human donor with aplastic anemia. The sequence links TRBV19 to TRBJ2-7, with 9 middle bases fitting TRBD1. The nucleotide sequence reads TGTGCCAGTAGTATCGCCGGGACAGGGAACTACGAGCAGTACTTC. This codes for CASSIAGTGNYEQYF.